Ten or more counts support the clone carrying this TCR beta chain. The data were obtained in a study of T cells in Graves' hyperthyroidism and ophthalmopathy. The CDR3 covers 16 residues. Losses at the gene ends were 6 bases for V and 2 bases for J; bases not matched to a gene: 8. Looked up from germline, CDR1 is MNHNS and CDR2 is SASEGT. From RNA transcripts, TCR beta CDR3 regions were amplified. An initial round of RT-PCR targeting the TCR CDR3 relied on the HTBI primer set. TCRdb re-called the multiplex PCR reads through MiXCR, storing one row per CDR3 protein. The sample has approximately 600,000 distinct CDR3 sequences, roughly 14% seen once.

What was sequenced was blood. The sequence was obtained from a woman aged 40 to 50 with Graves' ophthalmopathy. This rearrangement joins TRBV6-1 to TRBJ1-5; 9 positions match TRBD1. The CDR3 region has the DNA TGTGCCAGCAGCAGCTTCTGGGACAGGGGCAATCAGCCCCAGCATTTT. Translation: CASSSFWDRGNQPQHF.